The sample holds a few counts of the clone carrying this TCR beta chain. What it binds is unknown. This record comes from a study of identical twins. There were only healthy Caucasians among the donors. CDR3 size: 15 residues. One entry per CDR3 protein, called by TCRdb with MiXCR from the 5' RACE reads. Counted here are around 1.7 million distinct CDR3 sequences, around a third occurring once; the ten biggest clones make up around 0.25%. Study-level points and caveats: Within cord blood, abundant beta clonotypes carried fewer insertions, but memory repertoires showed no such trend. Conclusions came from cross-sectional statistical analysis, not from following the same donors.

The chain is built from TRBV21-1 and TRBJ2-7; the D call in the table, TRBD2, was not verified against the DNA. TRBV21-1 represents a pseudogene. The material sequenced was cord blood. The sequence was collected from a newborn girl in good health. Here the CDR3 DNA reads TGTGCCATATTAATAAAGCGGGAATCCACCTACGAGCAGTACTTC. This gives the protein CAILIKRESTYEQYF.